This is a list of T cell receptor beta chains from one sample in a study of blood T cell repertoires in COVID-19. Data came from immunoSEQ multiplex PCR; TCRdb stores just in-frame clones and leaves some out. The sample lists 260,000 or so clones; about 87% were seen once. Sequencing used PBMCs or T cells enriched from blood (not recorded which). The receptors shown here come from a woman in her thirties or forties with acute COVID-19. The CDR3 runs from the conserved cysteine through the conserved F or W. Each record gives: V gene, CDR3 length, CDR3 protein.

TRBV29-1	13	CSVGGQGTTEAFF
TRBV18	14	CASSPIVSSYEQYF
TRBV3-1/TRBV3-2	18	CASSQELASGSGGETQYF
TRBV28	17	CASINRERTTISYEQYF
TRBV5-4	14	CASSLVDRGSEAFF
TRBV27	14	CASSLGRTTDTQYF
TRBV7-2	15	CASSLRQAPNYGYTF
TRBV28	13	CASRLMLNTEAFF
TRBV7-9	17	CASSPGWLAADQETQYF
TRBV6-5	13	CASRMTGNKGYTF
TRBV29-1	12	CSVVRSSHEQYF
TRBV15	18	CATSSREGSFYSNQPQHF
TRBV6-1	16	CASSEREWDRGPGYTF
TRBV19	15	CASSRVSSGAYEQYF
TRBV10-1	14	CASSDLAGYNEQFF
TRBV7-2	12	CASSLARETQYF
TRBV6-5	14	CASSVLGSTDTQYF
TRBV7-3	16	CASSLIREGIRGELFF
TRBV27	13	CASRGLYNSPLHF
TRBV6-6	13	CASGSSGYNEQFF
TRBV27	13	CASSLWPEQPQHF
TRBV3-1/TRBV3-2	15	CASSSRRSSGNTIYF
TRBV7-8	15	CASSLFPGYNSPLHF
TRBV7-8	13	CASEGQGLYEQYF
TRBV19	16	CASSTHPTEKYTEAFF
TRBV12-3/TRBV12-4	13	CASSFGTGVKQYF
TRBV28	13	CASAGRRLGEQFF
TRBV2	14	CASRRGTGDSPLHF
TRBV6-1	15	CASSERDRDNQPQHF
TRBV11-3	13	CASSLDRFYGYTF
TRBV9	14	CASSIVSSYNEQFF
TRBV19	17	CASSISRRVVAGNTIYF
TRBV28	16	CASTPSGGGVAYGYTF
TRBV5-1	15	CASSDTGATNEKLFF
TRBV7-9	17	CASSLAIIQDNTGELFF
TRBV30	12	CAIGQGAGGYTF
TRBV9	15	CASSTEGQGGNIQYF
TRBV30	13	CAWTIKSGTEAFF
TRBV3-1/TRBV3-2	17	CASSPAGSGLSYNEQFF
TRBV7-7	13	CASSFGGADTQYF
TRBV6-1	15	CASSEVRGNYYGYTF
TRBV6-5	12	CASSHRGDEQYF
TRBV28	13	CASSLVGTNEQFF
TRBV5-1	14	CASSLEWSGDGYTF